This is a list of T cell receptor beta chains from one sample in a study of Graves' ophthalmopathy and Graves' hyperthyroidism. One entry per CDR3 protein results from TCRdb running MiXCR on the multiplex PCR reads. This sample carries fewer than 350,000 distinct CDR3 sequences, roughly 16% of them seen once, and the ten largest clones take 9% to 15%. Sequences were obtained from peripheral blood. These receptors all stem from an adult man with Graves' ophthalmopathy. CDR3s include the opening cysteine and the closing phenylalanine or tryptophan. Fields, in order: D gene, J gene, V gene, clone size, CDR3 protein, CDR3 DNA. A D gene is named only where the DNA matches it firmly. Clone sizes are given selectively: once, few, many, or a class where the clone is expanded.

D: NA
J: TRBJ1-2
V: TRBV11-1
size: many
CDR3: CASSGTGSGYGYTF
DNA: TGTGCCAGCAGCGGGACGGGATCGGGCTATGGCTACACCTTC

D: TRBD2
J: TRBJ2-7
V: TRBV10-3
size: many
CDR3: CAISESAGGRTYEQYF
DNA: TGTGCCATCAGTGAGTCGGCGGGAGGCAGAACCTACGAGCAGTACTTC

D: NA
J: TRBJ2-4
V: TRBV4-3
size: many
CDR3: CASSQDRQGAKNIQYF
DNA: TGCGCCAGCAGCCAAGATAGGCAGGGGGCCAAAAACATTCAGTACTTC

D: TRBD1
J: TRBJ1-6
V: TRBV9
size: many
CDR3: CASSYQGGGGSPLHF
DNA: TGTGCCAGCAGCTATCAAGGGGGCGGAGGATCACCCCTCCACTTT

D: NA
J: TRBJ2-2
V: TRBV5-1
size: many
CDR3: CASSLLALQNTGELFF
DNA: TGCGCCAGCAGCCTATTAGCTCTCCAGAACACCGGGGAGCTGTTTTTT

D: NA
J: TRBJ1-5
V: TRBV9
size: many
CDR3: CASGTSNQPQHF
DNA: TGTGCCAGTGGGACTTCCAATCAGCCCCAGCATTTT

D: NA
J: TRBJ2-5
V: TRBV5-1
size: many
CDR3: CASSLEGQETQYF
DNA: TGCGCCAGCAGCTTGGAGGGTCAGGAGACCCAGTACTTC

D: NA
J: TRBJ2-4
V: TRBV28
size: many
CDR3: CASSPGLNIQYF
DNA: TGTGCCAGCAGTCCCGGACTAAACATTCAGTACTTC

D: NA
J: TRBJ2-7
V: TRBV30
size: many
CDR3: CAWKPPVSYYEQYF
DNA: TGTGCCTGGAAGCCACCAGTTTCCTATTACGAGCAGTACTTC

D: NA
J: TRBJ2-2
V: TRBV18
size: many
CDR3: CASSPRASANTGELFF
DNA: TGTGCCAGCTCACCACGCGCCAGCGCGAACACCGGGGAGCTGTTTTTT

D: TRBD1
J: TRBJ2-7
V: TRBV6-5
size: many
CDR3: CASRGQGGEKRHEQYF
DNA: TGTGCCAGCAGGGGACAGGGAGGGGAAAAACGGCACGAGCAGTACTTC

D: NA
J: TRBJ2-7
V: TRBV7-2
size: NA
CDR3: CASSRTQISYEQYF
DNA: TGTGCCAGCAGCCGGACCCAGATCTCCTACGAGCAGTACTTC

D: NA
J: TRBJ2-3
V: TRBV10-3
size: many
CDR3: CAISDPGSVIGDTQYF
DNA: TGTGCCATCAGTGATCCCGGGAGTGTTATTGGAGATACGCAGTATTTT

D: TRBD1
J: TRBJ1-5
V: TRBV4-1
size: many
CDR3: CASSQVTGVNQPQHF
DNA: TGCGCCAGCAGCCAAGTGACAGGGGTTAATCAGCCCCAGCATTTT

D: NA
J: TRBJ2-4
V: TRBV6-2/TRBV6-3
size: NA
CDR3: CATFTQGNIQYF
DNA: TGTGCCACCTTCACACAGGGAAACATTCAGTACTTC

D: TRBD1
J: TRBJ2-5
V: TRBV24-1
size: few
CDR3: CATSEPSGTGQETQYF
DNA: TGTGCCACCAGTGAACCGTCCGGGACAGGACAAGAGACCCAGTACTTC

D: NA
J: TRBJ1-2
V: TRBV5-1
size: many
CDR3: CASSLSGLDGYTF
DNA: TGCGCCAGCAGCCTATCAGGGTTGGATGGCTACACCTTC

D: NA
J: TRBJ1-2
V: TRBV12-3/TRBV12-4
size: many
CDR3: CASSFSQVYGYTF
DNA: TGTGCCAGCAGCTTCAGTCAGGTTTATGGCTACACCTTC

D: NA
J: TRBJ1-5
V: TRBV6-2/TRBV6-3
size: many
CDR3: CASSNGQSTNQPQHF
DNA: TGTGCCAGCAGCAATGGACAGTCCACCAATCAGCCCCAGCATTTT

D: TRBD1
J: TRBJ1-6
V: TRBV6-5
size: NA
CDR3: CASSYSTGSQSPLHF
DNA: TGTGCCAGCAGTTACTCGACAGGGTCCCAGTCACCCCTCCACTTT

D: NA
J: TRBJ2-7
V: TRBV4-3
size: many
CDR3: CASSRAPGRSYEQYF
DNA: TGCGCCAGCAGCCGAGCTCCGGGCCGATCCTACGAGCAGTACTTC

D: NA
J: TRBJ1-1
V: TRBV2
size: many
CDR3: CASSRGGVAEAFF
DNA: TGTGCCAGCAGCCGGGGGGGGGTTGCTGAAGCTTTCTTT

D: NA
J: TRBJ1-1
V: TRBV5-1
size: many
CDR3: CASSSRGGAVEAFF
DNA: TGCGCCAGCAGCTCGAGAGGGGGGGCCGTTGAAGCTTTCTTT

D: NA
J: TRBJ1-1
V: TRBV6-5
size: many
CDR3: CASSSFTWNTEAFF
DNA: TGTGCCAGCAGTTCCTTCACGTGGAACACTGAAGCTTTCTTT

D: TRBD2
J: TRBJ2-7
V: TRBV20-1
size: many
CDR3: CSATSGRAFEQYF
DNA: TGCAGTGCTACTAGCGGGAGGGCCTTCGAGCAGTACTTC

D: NA
J: TRBJ2-7
V: TRBV5-1
size: many
CDR3: CASSLATGTYEQYF
DNA: TGCGCCAGCAGCTTGGCCACAGGGACCTACGAGCAGTACTTC

D: NA
J: TRBJ1-6
V: TRBV4-2
size: many
CDR3: CASSHVTETDNSPLHF
DNA: TGTGCCAGCAGCCATGTCACCGAGACAGATAATTCACCCCTCCACTTT

D: NA
J: TRBJ2-7
V: TRBV10-3
size: many
CDR3: CAISEFRDEQYF
DNA: TGTGCCATCAGTGAGTTCCGGGACGAGCAGTACTTC

D: TRBD2
J: TRBJ2-7
V: TRBV20-1
size: many
CDR3: CSASKASGSHEQYF
DNA: TGCAGTGCTAGTAAGGCTAGCGGGAGCCACGAGCAGTACTTC

D: NA
J: TRBJ1-1
V: TRBV20-1
size: many
CDR3: CSARDLSSGGAEAFF
DNA: TGCAGTGCTAGAGATCTTTCATCGGGGGGGGCTGAAGCTTTCTTT

D: NA
J: TRBJ2-2
V: TRBV5-1
size: many
CDR3: CASSLYGPRAGELFF
DNA: TGCGCCAGCAGCTTGTACGGGCCGAGGGCCGGGGAGCTGTTTTTT

D: NA
J: TRBJ1-1
V: TRBV30
size: few
CDR3: CAWRPDSLGGRWPNTEAFF
DNA: TGTGCCTGGCGACCGGACTCCCTTGGGGGGAGATGGCCGAACACTGAAGCTTTCTTT

D: NA
J: TRBJ1-2
V: TRBV7-9
size: many
CDR3: CASSHSTSTNYGYTF
DNA: TGTGCCAGCAGCCACAGTACATCGACTAACTATGGCTACACCTTC

D: TRBD2
J: TRBJ2-5
V: TRBV27
size: NA
CDR3: CASILAGKETQYF
DNA: TGTGCCAGCATACTAGCGGGAAAAGAGACCCAGTACTTC

D: TRBD1
J: TRBJ2-2
V: TRBV11-2
size: many
CDR3: CASRYATGANTGELFF
DNA: TGTGCCAGCAGATATGCGACAGGGGCGAACACCGGGGAGCTGTTTTTT

D: NA
J: TRBJ2-2
V: TRBV6-1
size: NA
CDR3: CAIRDLLNTGELFF
DNA: TGTGCCATTCGGGACCTATTGAACACCGGGGAGCTGTTTTTT

D: TRBD2
J: TRBJ2-5
V: TRBV5-1
size: NA
CDR3: CASSTSGEETQYF
DNA: TGCGCCAGCAGCACTAGCGGGGAAGAGACCCAGTACTTC

D: NA
J: TRBJ1-1
V: TRBV4-2
size: many
CDR3: CASSQDLRGHTEAFF
DNA: TGTGCCAGCAGCCAAGACCTGAGGGGTCACACTGAAGCTTTCTTT

D: NA
J: TRBJ1-1
V: TRBV20-1
size: many
CDR3: CSATPLQRITEAFF
DNA: TGCAGTGCTACACCTTTACAGAGAATCACTGAAGCTTTCTTT

D: TRBD2
J: TRBJ2-7
V: TRBV9
size: many
CDR3: CASSAGEGYEQYF
DNA: TGTGCCAGCAGCGCCGGGGAGGGATACGAGCAGTACTTC

D: NA
J: TRBJ1-1
V: TRBV7-2
size: many
CDR3: CASSPVRSGSAFF
DNA: TGTGCCAGCAGCCCCGTTAGGTCCGGGTCAGCTTTCTTT

D: NA
J: TRBJ2-5
V: TRBV5-1
size: many
CDR3: CASSFPQGGNQETQYF
DNA: TGCGCCAGCAGCTTTCCCCAGGGTGGTAATCAAGAGACCCAGTACTTC

D: NA
J: TRBJ2-2
V: TRBV7-3
size: many
CDR3: CASSTLGTGELFF
DNA: TGTGCCAGCAGCACCTTGGGAACCGGGGAGCTGTTTTTT

D: NA
J: TRBJ1-6
V: TRBV6-2/TRBV6-3
size: many
CDR3: CASSYQRSSYNSPLHF
DNA: TGTGCCAGCAGTTACCAGAGGAGCTCCTATAATTCACCCCTCCACTTT

D: NA
J: TRBJ2-7
V: TRBV6-1
size: few
CDR3: CASSPPPRRSYEQYF
DNA: TGTGCCAGCAGTCCCCCTCCCCGTAGGTCCTACGAGCAGTACTTC

D: NA
J: TRBJ2-2
V: TRBV12-3/TRBV12-4
size: many
CDR3: CASSPLGAANTGELFF
DNA: TGTGCCAGCAGTCCCCTTGGAGCGGCGAACACCGGGGAGCTGTTTTTT

D: NA
J: TRBJ1-1
V: TRBV6-1
size: many
CDR3: CASTPLGFTEAFF
DNA: TGTGCCAGCACCCCCCTTGGGTTCACTGAAGCTTTCTTT

D: TRBD1
J: TRBJ1-1
V: TRBV6-2/TRBV6-3
size: few
CDR3: CASRMGQGRTEAFF
DNA: TGTGCCAGCAGGATGGGACAGGGGAGGACTGAAGCTTTCTTT

D: NA
J: TRBJ2-7
V: TRBV5-1
size: NA
CDR3: CASSFGGSSGEQYF
DNA: TGCGCCAGCAGCTTCGGAGGGTCCTCTGGCGAGCAGTACTTC

D: NA
J: TRBJ1-3
V: TRBV18
size: many
CDR3: CASSPPGGLTGNTIYF
DNA: TGTGCCAGCTCACCACCGGGGGGGCTAACTGGAAACACCATATATTTT

D: NA
J: TRBJ2-7
V: TRBV6-2/TRBV6-3
size: many
CDR3: CASSYWRAYEQYF
DNA: TGTGCCAGCAGTTACTGGCGAGCTTACGAGCAGTACTTC

D: NA
J: TRBJ2-4
V: TRBV4-3
size: many
CDR3: CASSQDILGNIQYF
DNA: TGCGCCAGCAGCCAAGATATCCTAGGAAACATTCAGTACTTC

D: NA
J: TRBJ1-2
V: TRBV6-1
size: many
CDR3: CASSETINLVSTF
DNA: TGTGCCAGCAGTGAAACCATAAACCTGGTATCCACCTTC

D: NA
J: TRBJ1-1
V: TRBV20-1
size: many
CDR3: CSARRGRDTEAFF
DNA: TGCAGTGCTAGGCGGGGGAGGGACACTGAAGCTTTCTTT

D: NA
J: TRBJ1-5
V: TRBV27
size: NA
CDR3: CASSLIPNQPQHF
DNA: TGTGCCAGCAGTCTTATCCCCAATCAGCCCCAGCATTTT

D: TRBD1
J: TRBJ1-5
V: TRBV7-2
size: many
CDR3: CASREGAGGQPQHF
DNA: TGTGCCAGCAGAGAGGGGGCTGGGGGTCAGCCCCAGCATTTT

D: NA
J: TRBJ1-1
V: TRBV24-1
size: many
CDR3: CATSDLGQSEAFF
DNA: TGTGCCACCAGTGATTTAGGACAGTCTGAAGCTTTCTTT

D: NA
J: TRBJ2-7
V: TRBV28
size: many
CDR3: CASSPSTYEQYF
DNA: TGTGCCAGCAGTCCTTCCACCTACGAGCAGTACTTC

D: NA
J: TRBJ2-7
V: TRBV19
size: many
CDR3: CASSHGTEKQYF
DNA: TGTGCCAGTAGTCATGGGACGGAAAAGCAGTACTTC